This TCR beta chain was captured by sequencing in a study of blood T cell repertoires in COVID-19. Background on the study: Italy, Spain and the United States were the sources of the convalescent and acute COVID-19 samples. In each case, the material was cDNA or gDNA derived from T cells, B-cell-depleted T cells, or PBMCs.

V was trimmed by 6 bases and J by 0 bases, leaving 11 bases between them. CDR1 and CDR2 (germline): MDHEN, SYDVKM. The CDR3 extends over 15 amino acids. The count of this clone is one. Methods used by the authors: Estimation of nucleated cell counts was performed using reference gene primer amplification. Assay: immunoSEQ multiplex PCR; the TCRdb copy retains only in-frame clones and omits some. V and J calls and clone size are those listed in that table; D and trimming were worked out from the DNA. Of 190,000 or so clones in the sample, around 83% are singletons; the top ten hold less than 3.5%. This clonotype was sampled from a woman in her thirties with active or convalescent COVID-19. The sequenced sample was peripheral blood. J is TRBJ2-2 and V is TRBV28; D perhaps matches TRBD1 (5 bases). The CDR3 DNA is TGTGCCAGCAGCAAACAGGTAGCGAACACCGGGGAGCTGTTTTTT. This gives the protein CASSKQVANTGELFF. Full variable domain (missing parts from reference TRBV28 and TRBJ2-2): DVKVTQSSRYLVKRTGEKVFLECVQDMDHENMFWYRQDPGLGLRLIYFSYDVKMKEKGDIPEGYSVSREKKERFSLILESASTNQTSMYLCASSKQVANTGELFFGEGSRLTVL.